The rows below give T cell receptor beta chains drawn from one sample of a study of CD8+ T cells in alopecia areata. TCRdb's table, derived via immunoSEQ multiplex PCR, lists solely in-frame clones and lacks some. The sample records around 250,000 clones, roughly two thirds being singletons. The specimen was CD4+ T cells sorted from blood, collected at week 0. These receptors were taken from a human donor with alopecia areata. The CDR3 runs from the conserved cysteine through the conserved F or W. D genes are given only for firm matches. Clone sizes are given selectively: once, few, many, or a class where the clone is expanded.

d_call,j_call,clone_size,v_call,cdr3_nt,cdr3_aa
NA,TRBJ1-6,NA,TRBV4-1,TGCGCCAGCAGCCAAGATGCCGGACGGGTGGATAATTCACCCCTCCACTTT,CASSQDAGRVDNSPLHF
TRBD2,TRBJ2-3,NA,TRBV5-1,TGCGCCAGCAGCCCTGGACTAGCTACAGATACGCAGTATTTT,CASSPGLATDTQYF
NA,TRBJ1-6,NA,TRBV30,TGTGCCTGGAGTTGGGAGGACTATAATTCACCCCTCCACTTT,CAWSWEDYNSPLHF
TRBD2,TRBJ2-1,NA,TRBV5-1,TGCGCCAGCAGCAGCGGCGGGGGGGCCTACAATGAGCAGTTCTTC,CASSSGGGAYNEQFF
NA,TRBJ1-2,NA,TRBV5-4,TGTGCCAGCAGCTTGAAGGGAGGGAATGGCTACACCTTC,CASSLKGGNGYTF
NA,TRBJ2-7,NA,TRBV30,TGTGCCGGGGGAGGCTACGAGCAGTACTTC,CAGGGYEQYF
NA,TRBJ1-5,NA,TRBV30,TGTGCCTGGAGTTCACAGGGAGTCCAGCCCCAGCATTTT,CAWSSQGVQPQHF
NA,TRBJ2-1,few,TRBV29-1,TGCAGCTCCGGTTACAATGAGCAGTTCTTC,CSSGYNEQFF
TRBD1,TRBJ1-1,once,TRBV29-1,TGCAGCGCCTGGACAGGGGACACTGAAGCTTTCTTT,CSAWTGDTEAFF
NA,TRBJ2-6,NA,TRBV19,TGTGCCAGCGAACAGGGAGTCGGGGCCAACGTCCTGACTTTC,CASEQGVGANVLTF
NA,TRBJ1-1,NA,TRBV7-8,TGTGCCAGCAGCGTCGTTCTGAACACTGAAGCTTTCTTT,CASSVVLNTEAFF
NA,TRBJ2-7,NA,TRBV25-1,TGTGCCAGCAGGACAGAGGTTTCCTACGAGCAGTACTTC,CASRTEVSYEQYF
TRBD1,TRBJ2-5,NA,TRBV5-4,TGTGCCAGCAGCTCCTACGGGCCAGGGGGAAGTACTCAAGAGACCCAGTACTTC,CASSSYGPGGSTQETQYF
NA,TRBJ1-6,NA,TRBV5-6,TGTGCCAGCAGCCGGGAGGCGAATTCACCCCTCCACTTT,CASSREANSPLHF
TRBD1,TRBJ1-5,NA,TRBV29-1,TGCAGCGTTGTTCTTGGACAGGACAATCAGCCCCAGCATTTT,CSVVLGQDNQPQHF
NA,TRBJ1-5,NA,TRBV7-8,TGTGCCAGCAGCTTAAGTGTAGTGCAGCCCCAGCATTTT,CASSLSVVQPQHF
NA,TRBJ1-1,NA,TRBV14,TGTGCCAGCAGCCAAAGCCCGACAGGAAACACTGAAGCTTTCTTT,CASSQSPTGNTEAFF
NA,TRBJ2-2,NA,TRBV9,TGTGCCAGCAGCGGCGGGACAGTAAGCACCGGGGAGCTGTTTTTT,CASSGGTVSTGELFF
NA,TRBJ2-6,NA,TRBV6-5,TGTGCCGCCGGAAGGGCCAACGTCCTGACTTTC,CAAGRANVLTF
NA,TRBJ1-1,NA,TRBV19,TGTGCCAGTAGTATAGATCGTGAGAATGAAGCTTTCTTT,CASSIDRENEAFF
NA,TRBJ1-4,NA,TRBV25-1,TGTGCCAGCAGTGCCGGGAGATCAGCAACTAATGAAAAACTGTTTTTT,CASSAGRSATNEKLFF
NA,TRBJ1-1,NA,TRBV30,TGTGCCTGGAGTGTAAGCAGGGACACTGAAGCTTTCTTT,CAWSVSRDTEAFF
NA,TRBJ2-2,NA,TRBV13,TGTGCCAGCAGCCCACAGGACACCGGGGAGCTGTTTTTT,CASSPQDTGELFF
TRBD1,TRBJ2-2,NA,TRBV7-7,TGTGCTAGCAGCCCCGACAGGGGCACCGGGGAGCTGTTTTTT,CASSPDRGTGELFF
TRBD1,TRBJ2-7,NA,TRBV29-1,TGCAGCGTTGAGGGACAGGCCCACTACGAGCAGTACTTC,CSVEGQAHYEQYF
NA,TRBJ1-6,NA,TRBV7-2,TGTGCCAGCAGCTTAGTAGGACGCTCCTATAATTCACCCCTCCACTTT,CASSLVGRSYNSPLHF
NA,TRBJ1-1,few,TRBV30,TGTGCCTGGAAACTCGGGGCCCTGAACACTGAAGCTTTCTTT,CAWKLGALNTEAFF
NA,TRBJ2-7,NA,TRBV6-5,TGTGCCAGCAGTTACTCTCCCGGTGCCGAGCAGTACTTC,CASSYSPGAEQYF
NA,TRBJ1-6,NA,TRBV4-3,TGCGCCAGCAGCCAAGAAGATTTTGGTAAAGGCTCACCCCTCCACTTT,CASSQEDFGKGSPLHF
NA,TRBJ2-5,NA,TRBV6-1,TGTGCCAGCAGTGAGGGTACCTTCGGGGGTCAAGAGACCCAGTACTTC,CASSEGTFGGQETQYF
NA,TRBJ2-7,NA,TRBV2,TGTGCCAGCCTGGGTGTGGTGCTCTACGAGCAGTACTTC,CASLGVVLYEQYF
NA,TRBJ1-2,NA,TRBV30,TGTGCCTGGAGTGTAGTGGGGAACTATGGCTACACCTTC,CAWSVVGNYGYTF
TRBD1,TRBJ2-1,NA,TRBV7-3,TGTGCCAGCAGCCTCACAGGGGATACCTACAATGAGCAGTTCTTC,CASSLTGDTYNEQFF
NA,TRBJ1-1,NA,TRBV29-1,TGCAGCGTTGAAGGCGGGGGGCAGAACACTGAAGCTTTCTTT,CSVEGGGQNTEAFF
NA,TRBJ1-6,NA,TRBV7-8,TGTGCCAGCAGCAACGGACTGCCGCATTCACCCCTCCACTTT,CASSNGLPHSPLHF
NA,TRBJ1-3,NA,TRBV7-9,TGTGCCAGCAGCTTACCGGTTTCCTCTGGAAACACCATATATTTT,CASSLPVSSGNTIYF
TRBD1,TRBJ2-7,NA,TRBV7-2,TGTGCCAGCACCACCTGGGACAGGGCATACGAGCAGTACTTC,CASTTWDRAYEQYF
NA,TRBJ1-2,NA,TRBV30,TGTGCCTCCGGGAGCTACACCTTC,CASGSYTF
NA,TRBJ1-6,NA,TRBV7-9,TGTGCCAGCAGCTTAATGGACCTACTTCATAATTCACCCCTCCACTTT,CASSLMDLLHNSPLHF